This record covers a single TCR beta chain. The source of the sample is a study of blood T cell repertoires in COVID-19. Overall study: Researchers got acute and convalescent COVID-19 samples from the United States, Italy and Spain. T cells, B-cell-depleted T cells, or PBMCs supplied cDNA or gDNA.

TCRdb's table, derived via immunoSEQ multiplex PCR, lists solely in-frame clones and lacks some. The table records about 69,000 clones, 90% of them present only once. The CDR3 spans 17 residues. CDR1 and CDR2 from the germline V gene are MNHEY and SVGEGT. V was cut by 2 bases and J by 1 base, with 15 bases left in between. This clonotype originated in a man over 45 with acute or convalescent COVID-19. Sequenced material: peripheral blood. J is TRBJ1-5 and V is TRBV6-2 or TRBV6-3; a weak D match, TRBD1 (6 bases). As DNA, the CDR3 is TGTGCCAGCAGTTACCAGGGAGGGGGTTCGAGCAATCAGCCCCAGCATTTT. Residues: CASSYQGGGSSNQPQHF.